A selection of T cell receptor beta chains follows, all from one sample in a study of blood T cell repertoires in COVID-19. TCRdb keeps only in-frame clones here, not all; method: immunoSEQ multiplex PCR. The sample lists fewer than 300,000 clones, around 82% occurring once. Input material: peripheral blood. These receptors came from a woman aged 18-35 years with acute or convalescent COVID-19. The CDR3 runs from the conserved cysteine through the conserved F or W. The D gene is left open where the match is weak. Size is omitted from some rows. Given values are once, few, many or a class for expanded clones.

cdr3_aa cdr3_nt d_call clone_size j_call v_call
CASSLNPGGYTF TGTGCCAGCAGTCTGAATCCGGGGGGCTACACCTTC - once TRBJ1-2 TRBV28
CASSRTGYSEETQYF TGTGCCAGCAGCAGGACAGGGTATAGTGAGGAGACCCAGTACTTC TRBD1 once TRBJ2-5 TRBV2
CASSPLEGAGYNEQFF TGTGCCAGCAGCCCGTTGGAGGGAGCAGGCTACAATGAGCAGTTCTTC - - TRBJ2-1 TRBV11-2
CASSLFGRVPLEAFF TGTGCCAGCAGCTTATTCGGGCGGGTGCCCCTTGAAGCTTTCTTT - - TRBJ1-1 TRBV11-2
CATSATSANEQFF TGTGCCACCAGTGCGACTAGTGCCAATGAGCAGTTCTTC - once TRBJ2-1 TRBV24-1
CASRGPFTYNEQFF TGCGCCAGCAGGGGGCCCTTTACCTACAATGAGCAGTTCTTC - - TRBJ2-1 TRBV5-1
CASSFEPRDLFF TGCGCCAGCAGCTTCGAGCCCCGGGATCTGTTTTTT - many TRBJ2-2 TRBV5-1
CAWSVAGGNQPQHF TGTGCCTGGAGTGTAGCGGGGGGGAATCAGCCCCAGCATTTT - few TRBJ1-5 TRBV30
CASSWGQTGAAEAFF TGTGCCAGCAGCTGGGGCCAAACAGGGGCCGCTGAAGCTTTCTTT TRBD1 - TRBJ1-1 TRBV5-8
CASSKIGQAFNQPQHF TGTGCCAGCAGCAAAATCGGACAGGCTTTTAATCAGCCCCAGCATTTT TRBD1 - TRBJ1-5 TRBV27
CASSYLRGASYNQPQHF TGTGCCAGCAGTTACCTACGGGGGGCGAGTTACAATCAGCCCCAGCATTTT - - TRBJ1-5 TRBV6-2/TRBV6-3
CASSIQGGYNEQFF TGCGCCAGCAGCATTCAGGGGGGCTACAATGAGCAGTTCTTC - - TRBJ2-1 TRBV5-1
CASSHTEGGELFF TGCGCCAGCAGCCATACGGAGGGCGGGGAGCTGTTTTTT - - TRBJ2-2 TRBV4-3
CATIGQNNQPQHF TGTGCCACCATCGGACAGAACAATCAGCCCCAGCATTTT - once TRBJ1-5 TRBV19
CASSLTAGEGETQYF TGCGCCAGCAGCTTGACAGCGGGAGAGGGGGAGACCCAGTACTTC TRBD2 - TRBJ2-5 TRBV5-1
CASSSPALAGYSSYEQYF TGTGCCAGCAGCTCTCCCGCCCTAGCGGGTTATAGCTCCTACGAGCAGTACTTC TRBD2 - TRBJ2-7 TRBV7-3
CASGTASGTGGLRYGYTF TGTGCCAGCGGAACGGCTTCTGGGACAGGGGGCTTGCGCTATGGCTACACCTTC TRBD1 - TRBJ1-2 TRBV7-8
CASSIGTSGRVEQFF TGTGCCAGCAGCATTGGGACTAGCGGGAGAGTTGAGCAGTTCTTC TRBD2 - TRBJ2-1 TRBV9
CASSQQALYGYTF TGCGCCAGCAGCCAACAGGCTTTGTATGGCTACACCTTC - - TRBJ1-2 TRBV5-1
CASTRESASYNEQFF TGTGCCAGCACCCGGGAGTCTGCCTCCTACAATGAGCAGTTCTTC - - TRBJ2-1 TRBV19
CAWSVGDRQPDTQYF TGTGCCTGGAGTGTAGGGGACAGGCAGCCAGATACGCAGTATTTT TRBD1 - TRBJ2-3 TRBV30
CSVEFGLAGEVYKNIQYF TGCAGCGTTGAGTTCGGACTAGCGGGAGAGGTTTACAAAAACATTCAGTACTTC TRBD2 - TRBJ2-4 TRBV29-1
CASSLARSNQGPQHF TGTGCCAGCAGCTTAGCGCGGTCGAACCAGGGGCCCCAGCATTTT - - TRBJ1-5 TRBV7-8
CASSITSGSGPGELFF TGTGCCAGTAGTATCACTAGCGGGAGTGGCCCCGGGGAGCTGTTTTTT TRBD2 - TRBJ2-2 TRBV19
CASSPGTYSYEQYF TGTGCCAGCTCACCAGGGACATACTCCTACGAGCAGTACTTC - - TRBJ2-7 TRBV18
CASSVGGTVNTEAFF TGTGCCAGCAGCGTAGGCGGGACGGTGAACACTGAAGCTTTCTTT - - TRBJ1-1 TRBV5-5
CATKPRDRVGEQYF TGTGCCACCAAGCCCCGGGACAGGGTGGGCGAGCAGTACTTC TRBD1 - TRBJ2-7 TRBV18
CASTPGYSQSGANVLTF TGTGCCAGCACCCCGGGGTACTCGCAGAGTGGGGCCAACGTCCTGACTTTC - - TRBJ2-6 TRBV28
CASSQTGRFTEAFF TGTGCCAGCAGTCAGACAGGGAGATTCACTGAAGCTTTCTTT TRBD1 - TRBJ1-1 TRBV2
CASSPIIQGANTEAFF TGTGCCAGCAGCCCCATAATACAGGGTGCGAACACTGAAGCTTTCTTT - - TRBJ1-1 TRBV5-4
CASRGQGADTQYF TGTGCCAGCAGAGGACAGGGGGCAGATACGCAGTATTTT TRBD1 - TRBJ2-3 TRBV9
CASRPPDSGGGTEAFF TGTGCCAGCAGACCTCCCGACTCAGGGGGAGGCACTGAAGCTTTCTTT TRBD1 - TRBJ1-1 TRBV6-2/TRBV6-3
CASSPADLSGYEQYF TGTGCCAGCAGTCCCGCGGACCTCTCGGGGTACGAGCAGTACTTC - - TRBJ2-7 TRBV27
CASSSSGNYGYTF TGTGCCAGCAGTTCCTCAGGAAACTATGGCTACACCTTC - few TRBJ1-2 TRBV12-3/TRBV12-4
CASSEKQGAGTDTQYF TGTGCCAGCAGTGAAAAACAGGGGGCTGGCACAGATACGCAGTATTTT TRBD1 - TRBJ2-3 TRBV25-1
CASSQRLTSGSYNEQFF TGCGCCAGCAGCCAACGACTGACTAGCGGATCCTACAATGAGCAGTTCTTC TRBD2 - TRBJ2-1 TRBV5-1
CASSPRRGSLGNEQFF TGTGCCAGCAGCCCCCGTCGCGGGAGTCTCGGGAATGAGCAGTTCTTC TRBD2 - TRBJ2-1 TRBV9
CASSKGQQETQYF TGTGCCAGCAGCAAAGGACAACAAGAGACCCAGTACTTC - - TRBJ2-5 TRBV7-3
CASSLTSGFSNEQFF TGTGCCAGCAGTTTGACTAGCGGGTTCTCTAATGAGCAGTTCTTC TRBD2 - TRBJ2-1 TRBV27
CSVDEGWGVGSTDTQYF TGCAGCGTTGATGAAGGTTGGGGGGTGGGTAGCACAGATACGCAGTATTTT - - TRBJ2-3 TRBV29-1
CASRDGRGSGYQETQYF TGTGCCAGCAGGGATGGGAGAGGTAGCGGGTACCAAGAGACCCAGTACTTC TRBD2 few TRBJ2-5 TRBV3-1/TRBV3-2
CASSKGLAGIQETQYF TGTGCCAGCAGCAAGGGACTAGCGGGAATCCAAGAGACCCAGTACTTC TRBD2 - TRBJ2-5 TRBV4-2
CASSLYEGSYYGYTF TGTGCCAGCAGCTTATATGAGGGCTCCTACTATGGCTACACCTTC - - TRBJ1-2 TRBV7-2
CASSRPGDPRDTEAFF TGTGCCAGCTCACGGCCAGGGGATCCCAGAGACACTGAAGCTTTCTTT - - TRBJ1-1 TRBV18
CASSSSDLSETQYF TGTGCCAGTAGTTCTAGCGATTTATCCGAGACCCAGTACTTC - once TRBJ2-5 TRBV19
CASSQTPGSGNTIYF TGTGCCAGCAGCCAAACCCCGGGGAGTGGAAACACCATATATTTT - - TRBJ1-3 TRBV5-6
CASSPKSSYEQYF TGTGCCAGCTCACCAAAGAGCTCCTACGAGCAGTACTTC - - TRBJ2-7 TRBV18
CASSDQGSYGYTF TGCGCCAGCAGCGATCAGGGCAGCTATGGCTACACCTTC - - TRBJ1-2 TRBV5-1
CAWSVGWGRTNQETQYF TGTGCCTGGAGTGTCGGCTGGGGCAGGACGAATCAAGAGACCCAGTACTTC - few TRBJ2-5 TRBV30
CASSLFVAGVAGELFF TGTGCCAGCAGTTTATTCGTAGCGGGAGTGGCCGGGGAGCTGTTTTTT TRBD2 - TRBJ2-2 TRBV27
CASSPEDRAWQPQHF TGTGCCAGCAGCCCCGAGGACAGGGCATGGCAGCCCCAGCATTTT TRBD1 - TRBJ1-5 TRBV28
CASSLAGTRRETQYF TGTGCCAGCAGCTTAGCCGGGACACGGAGAGAGACCCAGTACTTC - - TRBJ2-5 TRBV11-2
CAISDSRNQETQYF TGTGCCATCAGTGATAGTCGAAACCAAGAGACCCAGTACTTC - - TRBJ2-5 TRBV10-3
CASSSARGNTIYF TGTGCCAGTAGCTCTGCGCGTGGAAACACCATATATTTT - - TRBJ1-3 TRBV19
CASSPRLGSYEQYF TGTGCTAGCAGCCCCCGACTAGGCTCCTACGAGCAGTACTTC - - TRBJ2-7 TRBV7-7
CASSLSLLSTDTQYF TGCGCCAGCAGCTTGTCTCTCCTAAGCACAGATACGCAGTATTTT - few TRBJ2-3 TRBV5-1
CASSAREGSPLHF TGTGCCAGCAGCGCCCGGGAGGGATCACCCCTCCACTTT - - TRBJ1-6 TRBV27